The rows below give T cell receptor beta chains drawn from one sample of a study of T cells after yellow fever vaccination. TCRdb re-analysed the 5' RACE reads in MiXCR, keeping a single row per CDR3 protein. The sample includes some 350,000 distinct CDR3 sequences, 4.1% of them seen just once. The sample was PBMCs, taken 5 days after the yellow fever booster vaccination. These receptors originate from a man younger than 30 who received the YFV17D yellow fever vaccine. CDR3s include the opening cysteine and the closing phenylalanine or tryptophan. D genes are given only for firm matches. Expanded clones get a size class; other rows say once, few or many, or leave the size out.

14 | - | TRBJ2-6 | - | TRBV5-1 | TGCGCCAGCCACCAGCGCTCTGGGGCCAACGTCCTGACTTTC | CASHQRSGANVLTF
11 | - | TRBJ2-1 | TRBD2 | TRBV7-2 | TGTGCCAGCGGGGACTATAGTGAGCAGTTCTTC | CASGDYSEQFF
17 | - | TRBJ1-1 | - | TRBV7-2 | TGTGCCAGCAGCCTTCCCACCACCGGGACAATGAACACTGAAGCTTTCTTT | CASSLPTTGTMNTEAFF
14 | many | TRBJ2-7 | - | TRBV29-1 | TGCAGCGTTGAAGAGGACGGATTCTCCTACGAGCAGTACTTC | CSVEEDGFSYEQYF
15 | many | TRBJ2-2 | - | TRBV6-6 | TGTGCCAGCAGGGGGGGACCGGTGAACACCGGGGAGCTGTTTTTT | CASRGGPVNTGELFF
11 | - | TRBJ1-5 | - | TRBV6-6 | TGTGCCAGCATCCAGAATCAGCCCCAGCATTTT | CASIQNQPQHF
15 | - | TRBJ2-1 | - | TRBV5-6 | TGTGCCAGCAGATTCCGACAGCCCCGGTACAATGAGCAGTTCTTC | CASRFRQPRYNEQFF
15 | - | TRBJ2-2 | TRBD1 | TRBV12-3/TRBV12-4 | TGTGCCAGCAGTAGGACAGGGGGTTCCGGCGGGGAGCTGTTTTTT | CASSRTGGSGGELFF
13 | - | TRBJ1-1 | - | TRBV28 | TGTGCCAGCAGTAAGACTGTAGCGCCTGAAGCTTTCTTT | CASSKTVAPEAFF
15 | few | TRBJ1-1 | - | TRBV6-2/TRBV6-3 | TGTGCCAGCAGTCGTCGGGCAGTAATGAACACTGAAGCTTTCTTT | CASSRRAVMNTEAFF
12 | many | TRBJ2-7 | TRBD2 | TRBV4-1 | TGCGCCAGCAGCGCTAGCGGCTACGAGCAGTACTTC | CASSASGYEQYF
15 | few | TRBJ1-1 | - | TRBV7-8 | TGTGCCAGCAGCTTAATGGGACACCCAGGTACTGAAGCTTTCTTT | CASSLMGHPGTEAFF
16 | - | TRBJ1-6 | - | TRBV19 | TGTGCCAGTAGTCGCGGGATGGACTCCTATAATTCACCCCTCCACTTT | CASSRGMDSYNSPLHF
14 | many | TRBJ2-1 | - | TRBV12-3/TRBV12-4 | TGTGCCAGCAGCTTCATGGGGCTACGCAATGAGCAGTTCTTC | CASSFMGLRNEQFF
14 | many | TRBJ2-1 | TRBD2 | TRBV12-3/TRBV12-4 | TGTGCCAGCAGTTCCCTTAGCGGGGTAGGCTGGCAGTTCTTC | CASSSLSGVGWQFF
14 | - | TRBJ1-5 | - | TRBV2 | TGTGCCAGCAGTGAACTGGCAGGGAATCAGCCCCAGCATTTT | CASSELAGNQPQHF
12 | - | TRBJ1-1 | - | TRBV11-2 | TGTGCCAGCAGCTTCGCGACATCTGAAGCTTTCTTT | CASSFATSEAFF
15 | - | TRBJ2-1 | TRBD1 | TRBV7-2 | TGTGCCAGCAGCCGTGCCGGGACAGAGAATAATGAGCAGTTCTTC | CASSRAGTENNEQFF
13 | many | TRBJ2-7 | - | TRBV11-2 | TGTGCCAGCAGCCCCCGCCTTGGGGGCGAGCAGTACTTC | CASSPRLGGEQYF
15 | few | TRBJ2-2 | - | TRBV7-9 | TGTGCCAGCAGCCCCCTGGCGGGGGCCGCCGGGGAGCTGTTTTTT | CASSPLAGAAGELFF
19 | - | TRBJ1-3 | - | TRBV11-2 | TGTGCCAGCAGCCCCTATTTCGGAGTCCGGGGACAAGCTGGAAACACCATATATTTT | CASSPYFGVRGQAGNTIYF
16 | many | TRBJ2-1 | - | TRBV2 | TGTGCCAGCAGTGAAGGTCTACCCCGCTCCTACAATGAGCAGTTCTTC | CASSEGLPRSYNEQFF
20 | many | TRBJ2-5 | TRBD1 | TRBV3-1 | TGTGCCAGCAGCCAAGAAGCCCGGCACAGGGGGGCGCTAGATCCCGAGATCCAGTACTTC | CASSQEARHRGALDPEIQYF